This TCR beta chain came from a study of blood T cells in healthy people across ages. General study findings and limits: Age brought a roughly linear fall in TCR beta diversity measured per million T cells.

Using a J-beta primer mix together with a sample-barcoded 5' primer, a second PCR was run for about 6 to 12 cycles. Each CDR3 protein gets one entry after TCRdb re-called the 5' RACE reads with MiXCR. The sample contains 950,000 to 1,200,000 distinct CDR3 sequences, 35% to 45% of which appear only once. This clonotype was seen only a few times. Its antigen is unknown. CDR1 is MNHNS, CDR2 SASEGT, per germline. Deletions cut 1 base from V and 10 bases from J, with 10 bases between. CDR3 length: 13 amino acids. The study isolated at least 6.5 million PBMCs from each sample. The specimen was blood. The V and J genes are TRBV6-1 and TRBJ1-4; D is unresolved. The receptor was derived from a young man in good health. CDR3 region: CASSEGEAGKLFF. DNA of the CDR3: TGTGCCAGCAGTGAAGGGGAGGCGGGAAAACTGTTTTTT.